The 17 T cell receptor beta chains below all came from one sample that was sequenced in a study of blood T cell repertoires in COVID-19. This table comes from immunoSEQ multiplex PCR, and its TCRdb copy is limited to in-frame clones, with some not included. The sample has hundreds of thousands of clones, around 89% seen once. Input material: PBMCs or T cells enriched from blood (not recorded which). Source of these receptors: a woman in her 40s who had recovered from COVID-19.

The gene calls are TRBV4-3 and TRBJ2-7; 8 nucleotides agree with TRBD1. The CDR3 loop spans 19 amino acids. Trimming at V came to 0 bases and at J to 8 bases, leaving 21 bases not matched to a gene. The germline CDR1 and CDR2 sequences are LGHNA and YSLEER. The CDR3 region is CASSQEVAGGSGSRSQQYF. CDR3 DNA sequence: TGCGCCAGCAGCCAAGAGGTGGCAGGGGGCTCCGGTAGCCGTTCTCAGCAGTACTTC.

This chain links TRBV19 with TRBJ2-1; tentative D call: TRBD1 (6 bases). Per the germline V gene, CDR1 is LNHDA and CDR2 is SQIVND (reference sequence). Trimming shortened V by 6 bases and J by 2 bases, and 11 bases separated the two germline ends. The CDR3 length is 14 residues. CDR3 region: CASSVQGTYNEQFF. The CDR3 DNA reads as TGTGCCAGTAGCGTACAGGGAACCTACAATGAGCAGTTCTTC.

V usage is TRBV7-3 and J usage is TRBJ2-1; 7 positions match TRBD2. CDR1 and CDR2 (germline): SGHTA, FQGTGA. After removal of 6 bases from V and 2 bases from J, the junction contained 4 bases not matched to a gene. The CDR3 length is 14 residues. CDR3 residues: CASSTTSAYNEQFF. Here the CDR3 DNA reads TGTGCCAGCAGTACAACTAGCGCCTACAATGAGCAGTTCTTC.

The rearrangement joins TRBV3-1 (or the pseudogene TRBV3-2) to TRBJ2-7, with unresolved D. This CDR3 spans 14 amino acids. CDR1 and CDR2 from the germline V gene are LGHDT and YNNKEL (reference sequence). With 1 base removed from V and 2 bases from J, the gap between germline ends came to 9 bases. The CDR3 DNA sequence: TGTGCCAGCAGCCAAGGCTTGGGCCCCTACGAGCAGTACTTC. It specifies CASSQGLGPYEQYF.

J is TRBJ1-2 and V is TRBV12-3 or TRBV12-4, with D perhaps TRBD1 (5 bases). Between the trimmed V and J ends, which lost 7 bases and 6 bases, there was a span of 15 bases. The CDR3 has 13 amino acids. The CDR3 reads CASTNQGRDGYTF. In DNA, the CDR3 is TGTGCCAGCACCAACCAGGGCCGGGATGGCTACACCTTC.

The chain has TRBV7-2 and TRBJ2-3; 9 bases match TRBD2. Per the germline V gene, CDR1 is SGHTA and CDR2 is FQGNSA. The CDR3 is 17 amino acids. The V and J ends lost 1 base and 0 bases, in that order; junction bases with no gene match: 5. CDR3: CASSLVSSGASTDTQYF. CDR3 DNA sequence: TGTGCCAGCAGCTTAGTCTCTAGCGGGGCTAGCACAGATACGCAGTATTTT.

As DNA, the CDR3 is TGCGCCAGCAGCGGGACAGGGGGCCGAACTAACACCGGGGAGCTGTTTTTT. It translates to CASSGTGGRTNTGELFF. V usage is TRBV5-1 and J usage is TRBJ2-2; TRBD1 agrees at 12 bases. Germline CDR1 is SGHRS and CDR2 is YFSETQ. The CDR3 is 17 residues long. The trim removed 4 bases at V and 2 bases at J, leaving 6 bases unmatched.

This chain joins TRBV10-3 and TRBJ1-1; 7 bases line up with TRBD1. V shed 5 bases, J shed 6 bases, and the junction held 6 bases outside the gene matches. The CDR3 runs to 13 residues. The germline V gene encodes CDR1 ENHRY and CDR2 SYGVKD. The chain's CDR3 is CAISQQGGPEAFF. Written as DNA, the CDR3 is TGTGCCATCAGTCAGCAAGGGGGCCCTGAAGCTTTCTTT.

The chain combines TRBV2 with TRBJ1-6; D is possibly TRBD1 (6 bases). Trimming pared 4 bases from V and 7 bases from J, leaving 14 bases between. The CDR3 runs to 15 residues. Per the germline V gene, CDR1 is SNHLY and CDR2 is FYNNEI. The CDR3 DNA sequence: TGTGCCAGCAGTGTTATGGACAGCCCAAATTCACCCCTCCACTTT. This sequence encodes CASSVMDSPNSPLHF.

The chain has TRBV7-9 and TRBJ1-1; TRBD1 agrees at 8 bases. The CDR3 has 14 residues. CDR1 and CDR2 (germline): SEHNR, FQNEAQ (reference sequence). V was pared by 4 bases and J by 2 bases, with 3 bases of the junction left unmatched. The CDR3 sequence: CASSSDRGNTEAFF. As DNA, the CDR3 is TGTGCCAGCAGCTCAGACAGGGGTAACACTGAAGCTTTCTTT. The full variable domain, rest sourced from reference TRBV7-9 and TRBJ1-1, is DTGVSQNPRHKITKRGQNVTFRCDPISEHNRLYWYRQTLGQGPEFLTYFQNEAQLEKSRLLSDRFSAERPKGSFSTLEIQRTEQGDSAMYLCASSSDRGNTEAFFGQGTRLTVV.

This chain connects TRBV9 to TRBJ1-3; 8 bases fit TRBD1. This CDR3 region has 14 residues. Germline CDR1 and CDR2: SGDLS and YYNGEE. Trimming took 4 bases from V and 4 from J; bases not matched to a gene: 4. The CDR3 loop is CASSSAGGGNTIYF. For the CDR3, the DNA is TGTGCCAGCAGCTCCGCAGGGGGCGGAAACACCATATATTTT.

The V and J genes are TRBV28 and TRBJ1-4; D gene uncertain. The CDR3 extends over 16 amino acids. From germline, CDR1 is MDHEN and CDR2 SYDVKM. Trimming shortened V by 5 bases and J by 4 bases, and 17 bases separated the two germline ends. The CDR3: CASSPLVGWSNEKLFF. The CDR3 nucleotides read TGTGCCAGCAGTCCATTAGTCGGGTGGAGTAATGAAAAACTGTTTTTT.

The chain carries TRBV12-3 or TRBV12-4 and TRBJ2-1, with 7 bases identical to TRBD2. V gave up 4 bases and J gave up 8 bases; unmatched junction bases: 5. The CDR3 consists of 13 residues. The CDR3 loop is CASSSSRGDEQFF. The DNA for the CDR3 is TGTGCCAGCAGTTCCAGCCGGGGGGATGAGCAGTTCTTC.

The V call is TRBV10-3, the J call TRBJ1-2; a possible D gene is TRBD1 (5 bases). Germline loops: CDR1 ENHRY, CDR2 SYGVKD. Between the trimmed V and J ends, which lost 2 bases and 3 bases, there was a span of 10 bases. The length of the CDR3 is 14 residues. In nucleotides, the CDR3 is TGTGCCATCAGTGAGACCGTCAGGGACTATGGCTACACCTTC. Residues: CAISETVRDYGYTF.

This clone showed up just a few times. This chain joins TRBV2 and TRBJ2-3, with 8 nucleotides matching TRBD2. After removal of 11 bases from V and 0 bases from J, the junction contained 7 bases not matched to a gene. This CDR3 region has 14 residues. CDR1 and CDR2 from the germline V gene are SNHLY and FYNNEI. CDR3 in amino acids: CAGRGGFSTDTQYF. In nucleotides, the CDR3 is TGTGCCGGTCGGGGGGGGTTTAGCACAGATACGCAGTATTTT.

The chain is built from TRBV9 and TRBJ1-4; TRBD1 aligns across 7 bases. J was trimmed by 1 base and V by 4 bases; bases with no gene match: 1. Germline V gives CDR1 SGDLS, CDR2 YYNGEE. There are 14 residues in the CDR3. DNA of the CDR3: TGTGCCAGCAGCCACAGGGGAACTAATGAAAAACTGTTTTTT. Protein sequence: CASSHRGTNEKLFF.

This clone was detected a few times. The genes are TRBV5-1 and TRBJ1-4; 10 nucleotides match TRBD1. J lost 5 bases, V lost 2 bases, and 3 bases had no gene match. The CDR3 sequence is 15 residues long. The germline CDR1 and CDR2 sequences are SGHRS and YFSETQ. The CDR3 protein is CASSFTGQGNEKLFF. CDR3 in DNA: TGCGCCAGCAGCTTTACGGGACAGGGGAATGAAAAACTGTTTTTT. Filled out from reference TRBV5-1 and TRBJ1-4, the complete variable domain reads KAGVTQTPRYLIKTRGQQVTLSCSPISGHRSVSWYQQTPGQGLQFLFEYFSETQRNKGNFPGRFSGRQFSNSRSEMNVSTLELGDSALYLCASSFTGQGNEKLFFGSGTQLSVL.